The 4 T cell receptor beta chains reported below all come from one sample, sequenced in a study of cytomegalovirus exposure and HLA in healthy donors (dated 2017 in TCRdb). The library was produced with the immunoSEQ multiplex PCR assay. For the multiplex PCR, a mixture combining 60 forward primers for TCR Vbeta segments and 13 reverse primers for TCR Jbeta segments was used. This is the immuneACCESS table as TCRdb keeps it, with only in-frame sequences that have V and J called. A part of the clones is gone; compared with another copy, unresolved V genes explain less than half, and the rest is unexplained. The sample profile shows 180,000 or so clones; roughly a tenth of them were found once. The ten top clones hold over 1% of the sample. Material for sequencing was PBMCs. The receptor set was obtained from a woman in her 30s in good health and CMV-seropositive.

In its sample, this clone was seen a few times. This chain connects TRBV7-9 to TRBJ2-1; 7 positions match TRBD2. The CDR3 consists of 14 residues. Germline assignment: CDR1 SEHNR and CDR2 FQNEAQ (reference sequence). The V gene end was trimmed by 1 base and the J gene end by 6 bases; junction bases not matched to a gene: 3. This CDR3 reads CASSLERGGNEQFF. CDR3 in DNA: TGTGCCAGCAGCTTAGAGCGGGGCGGCAATGAGCAGTTCTTC. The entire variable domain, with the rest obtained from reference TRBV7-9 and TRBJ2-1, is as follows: DTGVSQNPRHKITKRGQNVTFRCDPISEHNRLYWYRQTLGQGPEFLTYFQNEAQLEKSRLLSDRFSAERPKGSFSTLEIQRTEQGDSAMYLCASSLERGGNEQFFGPGTRLTVL.

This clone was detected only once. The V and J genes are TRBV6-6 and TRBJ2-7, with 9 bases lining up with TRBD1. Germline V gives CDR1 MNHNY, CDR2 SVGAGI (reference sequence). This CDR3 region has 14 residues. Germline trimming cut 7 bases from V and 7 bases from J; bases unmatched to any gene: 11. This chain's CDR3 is CASTDRGSAGEQYF. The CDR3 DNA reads TGTGCCAGCACCGACAGGGGGTCTGCGGGTGAGCAGTACTTC.

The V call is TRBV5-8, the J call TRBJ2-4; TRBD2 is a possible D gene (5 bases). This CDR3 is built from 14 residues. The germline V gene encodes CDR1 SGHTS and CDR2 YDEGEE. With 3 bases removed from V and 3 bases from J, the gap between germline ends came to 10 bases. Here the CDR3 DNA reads TGTGCCAGCAGCTCCTGGAGCGGCAAAAACATTCAGTACTTC. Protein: CASSSWSGKNIQYF.

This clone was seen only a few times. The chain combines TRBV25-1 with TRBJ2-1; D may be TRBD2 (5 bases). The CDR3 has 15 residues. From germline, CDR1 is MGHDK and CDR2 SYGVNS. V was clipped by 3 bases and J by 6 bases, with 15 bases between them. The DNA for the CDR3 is TGTGCCAGCAGTGAGACGGGGATTGAGGGCAATGAGCAGTTCTTC. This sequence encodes CASSETGIEGNEQFF.